The clone carrying this T cell receptor (beta chain) was seen only a few times. The data belong to a study of human T cells and chemical hapten exposure. Noted time point: patch test 1, 2 weeks after DPC sensitization. Treatment: therapeutic diphenylcyclopropenone sensitization with weekly scalp DPC. TCRdb used MiXCR to reprocess the RACE reads, holding one entry per CDR3 protein. Of roughly 180,000 distinct CDR3 sequences listed, about a fifth are singletons. The sequence was obtained from a woman aged 50 to 60 with alopecia areata. Some clones in this sample may be carry-over from other donors' samples. This material consisted of whole blood, taken in connection with sensitization to the hapten diphenylcyclopropenone (DPC).

The CDR3 nucleotides read TGTGCCAGCAGCCAAGCTACGGGAATGGAGACCCAGTACTTC. Its translation is CASSQATGMETQYF. V is TRBV4-2 and J is TRBJ2-5, with D tentatively TRBD2 (5 bases). The germline CDR1 and CDR2 sequences are LGHNA and YNFKEQ. Trimming removed 1 base from V and 5 bases from J, with 11 bases in between. The CDR3 loop spans 14 amino acids.